A single sample gave rise to the 21 T cell receptor beta chains below, sequenced in a study of blood T cell repertoires in COVID-19. Sequenced by immunoSEQ multiplex PCR; TCRdb stores in-frame clones only, minus some. The sample includes under 250,000 clones, roughly four fifths of them seen just once. Material: PBMCs or T cells enriched from blood (not recorded which). Receptors were obtained from a woman aged 40 to 49 who had been exposed to COVID-19.

This clone was seen only once. The chain recombines TRBV21-1 with TRBJ2-3; the D call in the table, TRBD2, was not verified against the DNA. TRBV21-1 is a pseudogene segment. The CDR3 spans 15 residues. CDR3 amino acids: CASSNSKRPTDTQYF. The CDR3 region has the DNA TGTGCCAGCAGCAATTCAAAGCGGCCCACAGATACGCAGTATTTT.

The J gene is TRBJ2-1, the V gene TRBV4-1; possibly TRBD2 for D (6 bases). CDR1 MGHRA and CDR2 YSYEKL come from the germline V gene. The CDR3 spans 15 residues. The V and J ends lost 0 bases and 2 bases respectively, with 8 bases between them. In nucleotides, the CDR3 is TGCGCCAGCAGCCAAGATGAGCGGGCCTACAATGAGCAGTTCTTC. This translates into CASSQDERAYNEQFF.

The gene calls are TRBV28 and TRBJ2-1; maybe TRBD1 (6 bases). This CDR3 comprises 16 residues. Germline CDR1 is MDHEN and CDR2 is SYDVKM. V dropped 6 bases and J dropped 0 bases, with 15 bases sitting between them. The CDR3 coding sequence is TGTGCCAGCAGGTCCGAAACAGGGAACTCCTACAATGAGCAGTTCTTC. Encoded protein: CASRSETGNSYNEQFF.

The chain joins TRBV2 to TRBJ2-3; a possible D gene is TRBD1 (5 bases). V was cut by 8 bases and J by 0 bases, with 12 bases left in between. Germline V gene lookup returns CDR1 SNHLY and CDR2 FYNNEI. The CDR3 totals 14 residues. The CDR3 DNA sequence: TGTGCCAGCGGCCGGCAGGGAAGCACAGATACGCAGTATTTT. It specifies CASGRQGSTDTQYF.

This clone has only a few counts. The V call is TRBV12-3 or TRBV12-4, the J call TRBJ1-1; D is possibly TRBD1 (5 bases). The CDR3 totals 12 residues. Trimming cost V 8 bases and J 10 bases, with 17 bases left between them. In DNA, the CDR3 is TGTGCCAGCGCTGGGGCTCTCGGTGGAGCTTTCTTT. Translation: CASAGALGGAFF.

The chain uses TRBV10-3 and TRBJ2-6; 10 bases fit TRBD1. V was pared by 7 bases and J by 4 bases, with 10 bases of the junction left unmatched. Per germline, CDR1 ENHRY and CDR2 SYGVKD. This CDR3 region has 17 residues. CDR3 protein: CAIKKGTGVAGANVLTF. CDR3 nucleotides: TGTGCCATCAAGAAGGGGACAGGGGTAGCCGGGGCCAACGTCCTGACTTTC.

The CDR3 coding sequence is TGTGCCAGCAGTGAATCGGTTCCAACTAATGAAAAACTGTTTTTT. Translating it yields CASSESVPTNEKLFF. J is TRBJ1-4 and V is TRBV2; no reliable D call. This CDR3 spans 15 amino acids. Germline CDR1 reads SNHLY; CDR2 reads FYNNEI. Trimming stripped 2 bases from V and 0 bases from J, with 7 bases between.

A single count supports this clone. This chain connects TRBV18 to TRBJ1-2; TRBD1 agrees at 11 bases. The CDR3 runs 15 residues. The V gene end was trimmed by 3 bases and the J gene end by 3 bases; junction bases not matched to a gene: 3. Germline CDR1 reads KGHSH; CDR2 reads LQKENI. CDR3 in amino acids: CASSPGQGADYGYTF. CDR3 DNA: TGTGCCAGCTCACCCGGACAGGGGGCCGACTATGGCTACACCTTC.

The gene calls are TRBV29-1 and TRBJ1-1; tentatively, D is TRBD1 (6 bases). The CDR3 contains 14 residues. V was pared by 5 bases and J by 5 bases, with 18 bases between. Germline V gene lookup returns CDR1 SQVTM and CDR2 ANQGSEA. Here the CDR3 reads CSVRTPTGRTEAFF. CDR3 DNA: TGCAGCGTTAGAACCCCCACAGGGCGGACTGAAGCTTTCTTT.

The chain couples TRBV5-8 to TRBJ2-3; 14 nucleotides line up with TRBD2. The CDR3 sequence is 19 residues long. Germline trimming cut 5 bases from V and 0 bases from J; bases unmatched to any gene: 11. Germline values: CDR1 SGHTS, CDR2 YDEGEE. CDR3 sequence reads: CASRRGLAGGAVSTDTQYF. For the CDR3, the DNA is TGTGCCAGCAGACGCGGACTAGCGGGGGGAGCCGTCAGCACAGATACGCAGTATTTT.

This clone has a single count. The chain links TRBV7-2 to TRBJ1-3; 9 bases match TRBD1. V lost 2 bases, J lost 2 bases, and 7 bases stayed unmatched. The CDR3 covers 17 residues. Per the germline V gene, CDR1 is SGHTA and CDR2 is FQGNSA. CDR3 nucleotides: TGTGCCAGCAGCTTATTCGGGACAGGGAACCCTGGAAACACCATATATTTT. Translating gives CASSLFGTGNPGNTIYF.

This sequence joins TRBV18 and TRBJ1-2; 10 nucleotides align to TRBD1. V gave up 6 bases and J gave up 7 bases; unmatched junction bases: 8. Looked up from germline, CDR1 is KGHSH and CDR2 is LQKENI. This CDR3 comprises 14 residues. The CDR3 loop is CASSPGTGESGYTF. For the CDR3, the DNA is TGTGCCAGCTCCCCCGGGACAGGGGAAAGTGGCTACACCTTC.

The rearrangement uses TRBV19 and TRBJ1-5; 7 bases are shared with TRBD1. The CDR3 runs to 15 residues. The trim removed 0 bases at V and 7 bases at J, leaving 6 bases unmatched. The germline gives CDR1 LNHDA, CDR2 SQIVND (reference sequence). The CDR3 nucleotides read TGTGCCAGTAGTATAGAAACAGGGGTGGGCCAGCCCCAGCATTTT. Its protein is CASSIETGVGQPQHF.

A remark on this clone: Given a much more abundant clone one base away, this may be a read error. The J gene is TRBJ1-1, the V gene TRBV5-5; D uncertain. Germline V gene sequence: CDR1 SGHKS, CDR2 YYEKEE (reference sequence). Trimming left V 0 bases short and J 3 bases short, with 6 bases between. The CDR3 sequence is 13 residues long. The CDR3 DNA reads TGTGCCAGCAGCTTGGCGGTGGACACTGAAGCTTTCTTT. Protein product: CASSLAVDTEAFF.

V is TRBV7-2 and J is TRBJ2-5; a possible D gene is TRBD2 (5 bases). Germline V gene data show CDR1 as SGHTA and CDR2 as FQGNSA. Trimming removed 2 bases at V and 5 bases at J, with 12 bases between. The CDR3 has 14 amino acids. The CDR3 loop is CASSLLASMETQYF. As DNA, the CDR3 is TGTGCCAGCAGCTTACTCGCTAGCATGGAGACCCAGTACTTC.

This clone was picked up one time. The chain carries TRBV6-1 and TRBJ2-1; D unclear. The CDR3 totals 15 residues. V was trimmed by 1 base and J by 7 bases, leaving 14 bases between them. Per the germline V gene, CDR1 is MNHNS and CDR2 is SASEGT. The CDR3 nucleotides are TGTGCCAGCAGTGAAGGTCTATTACTGATGAATGAGCAGTTCTTC. Translation gives CASSEGLLLMNEQFF.

This rearrangement joins TRBV5-8 to TRBJ1-5, with 8 bases that match TRBD1. The junction had 7 bases not matched to a gene; V was cut back by 3 bases and J by 5 bases. Germline CDR1 SGHTS, CDR2 YDEGEE. The CDR3 is made up of 15 amino acids. CDR3 bases: TGTGCCAGCAGCTCCCGGACAGGGTCGGATCAGCCCCAGCATTTT. Residues: CASSSRTGSDQPQHF.

V is TRBV4-2 and J is TRBJ2-2, with 8 nucleotides matching TRBD2. CDR1 is LGHNA, CDR2 YNFKEQ, per germline. J gave up 3 bases and V 4 bases, and 7 bases lay outside the gene matches. The CDR3 loop spans 16 amino acids. The CDR3 here is CASSPLVAGYTGELFF. In DNA, the CDR3 is TGTGCCAGCAGCCCCCTGGTAGCGGGGTACACCGGGGAGCTGTTTTTT.

This clone has a handful of counts. J is TRBJ1-2 and V is TRBV15; D possibly corresponds to TRBD1 (5 bases). V was shortened by 0 bases and J by 9 bases, with 14 bases between the two germline ends. The germline V gene has CDR1 LNHNV and CDR2 YYDKDF (reference sequence). The CDR3 has 14 residues. The CDR3 DNA follows: TGTGCCACCAGCAGAGATGTGTGGGCAGGGAGCTACACCTTC. Its protein product is CATSRDVWAGSYTF.

The V and J genes are TRBV18 and TRBJ2-5; 7 nucleotides line up with TRBD2. Germline trimming cut 3 bases from V and 3 bases from J; bases unmatched to any gene: 4. The CDR3 spans 14 residues. Per the germline V gene, CDR1 is KGHSH and CDR2 is LQKENI. CDR3: CASSPGTTKETQYF. CDR3 coding DNA: TGTGCCAGCTCACCGGGGACTACAAAAGAGACCCAGTACTTC. The complete variable domain, with remaining parts taken from reference TRBV18 and TRBJ2-5, reads NAGVMQNPRHLVRRRGQEARLRCSPMKGHSHVYWYRQLPEEGLKFMVYLQKENIIDESGMPKERFSAEFPKEGPSILRIQQVVRGDSAAYFCASSPGTTKETQYFGPGTRLLVL.

The table lists this clone with a count of one. V usage is TRBV5-1 and J usage is TRBJ2-3; 11 bases fit TRBD1. J lost 2 bases, V lost 4 bases, and 9 bases had no gene match. This CDR3 region has 17 residues. Germline V gives CDR1 SGHRS, CDR2 YFSETQ. The CDR3 reads CASSRTGGAGYTDTQYF. The CDR3 DNA reads as TGCGCCAGCAGCCGGACAGGGGGCGCAGGGTACACAGATACGCAGTATTTT.